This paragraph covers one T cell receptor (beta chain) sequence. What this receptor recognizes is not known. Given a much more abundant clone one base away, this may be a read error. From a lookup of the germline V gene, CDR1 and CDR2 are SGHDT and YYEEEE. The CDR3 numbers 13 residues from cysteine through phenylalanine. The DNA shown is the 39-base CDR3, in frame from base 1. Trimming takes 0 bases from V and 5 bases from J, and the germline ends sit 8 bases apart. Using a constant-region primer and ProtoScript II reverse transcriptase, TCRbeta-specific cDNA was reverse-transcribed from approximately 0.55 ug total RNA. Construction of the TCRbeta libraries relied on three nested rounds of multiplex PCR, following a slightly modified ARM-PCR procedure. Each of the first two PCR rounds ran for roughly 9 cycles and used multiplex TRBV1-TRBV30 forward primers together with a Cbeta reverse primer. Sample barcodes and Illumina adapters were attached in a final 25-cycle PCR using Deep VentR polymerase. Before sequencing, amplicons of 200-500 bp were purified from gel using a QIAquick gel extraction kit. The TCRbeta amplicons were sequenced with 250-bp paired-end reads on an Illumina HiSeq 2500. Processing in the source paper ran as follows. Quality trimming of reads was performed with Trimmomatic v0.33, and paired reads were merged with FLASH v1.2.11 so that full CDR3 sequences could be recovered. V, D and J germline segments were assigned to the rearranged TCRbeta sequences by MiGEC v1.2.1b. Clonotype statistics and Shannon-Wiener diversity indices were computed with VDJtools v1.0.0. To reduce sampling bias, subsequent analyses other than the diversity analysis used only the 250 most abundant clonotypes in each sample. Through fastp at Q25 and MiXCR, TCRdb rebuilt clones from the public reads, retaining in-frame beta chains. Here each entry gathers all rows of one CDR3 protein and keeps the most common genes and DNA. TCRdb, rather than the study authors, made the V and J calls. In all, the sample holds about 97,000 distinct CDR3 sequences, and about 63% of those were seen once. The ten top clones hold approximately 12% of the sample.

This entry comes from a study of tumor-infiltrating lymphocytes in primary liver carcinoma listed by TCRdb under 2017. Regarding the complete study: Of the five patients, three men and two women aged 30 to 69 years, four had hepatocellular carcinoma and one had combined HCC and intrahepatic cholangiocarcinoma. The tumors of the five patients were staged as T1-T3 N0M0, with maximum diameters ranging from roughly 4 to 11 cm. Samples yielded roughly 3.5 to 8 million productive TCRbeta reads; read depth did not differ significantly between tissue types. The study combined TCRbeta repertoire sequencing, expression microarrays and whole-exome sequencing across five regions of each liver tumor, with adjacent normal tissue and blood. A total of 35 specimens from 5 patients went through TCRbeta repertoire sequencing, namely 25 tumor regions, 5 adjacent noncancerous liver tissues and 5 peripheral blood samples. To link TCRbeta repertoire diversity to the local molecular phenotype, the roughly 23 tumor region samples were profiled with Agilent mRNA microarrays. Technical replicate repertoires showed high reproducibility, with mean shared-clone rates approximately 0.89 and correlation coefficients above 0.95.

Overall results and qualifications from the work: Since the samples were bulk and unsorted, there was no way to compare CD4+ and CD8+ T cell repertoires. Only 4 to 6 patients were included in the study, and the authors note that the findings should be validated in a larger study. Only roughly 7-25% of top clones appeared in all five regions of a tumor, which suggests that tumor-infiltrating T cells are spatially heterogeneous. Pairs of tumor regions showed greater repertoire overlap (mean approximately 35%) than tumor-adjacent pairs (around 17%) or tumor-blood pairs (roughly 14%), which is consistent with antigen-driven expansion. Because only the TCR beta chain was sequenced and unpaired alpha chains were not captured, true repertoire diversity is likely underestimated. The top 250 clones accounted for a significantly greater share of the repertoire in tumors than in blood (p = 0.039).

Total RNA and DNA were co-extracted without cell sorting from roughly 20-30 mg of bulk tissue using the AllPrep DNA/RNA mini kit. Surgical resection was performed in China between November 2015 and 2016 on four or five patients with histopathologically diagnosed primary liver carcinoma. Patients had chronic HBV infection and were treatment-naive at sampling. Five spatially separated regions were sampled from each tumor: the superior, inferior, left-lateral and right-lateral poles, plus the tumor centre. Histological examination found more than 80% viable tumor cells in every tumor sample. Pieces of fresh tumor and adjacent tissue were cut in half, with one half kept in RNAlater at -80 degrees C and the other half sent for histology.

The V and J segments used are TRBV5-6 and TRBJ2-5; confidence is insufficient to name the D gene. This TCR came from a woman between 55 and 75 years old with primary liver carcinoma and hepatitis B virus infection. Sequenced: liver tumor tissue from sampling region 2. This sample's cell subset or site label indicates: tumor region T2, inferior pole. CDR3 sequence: CASSLVQYETQYF. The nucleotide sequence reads TGTGCCAGCAGCTTGGTGCAGTATGAGACCCAGTACTTC.